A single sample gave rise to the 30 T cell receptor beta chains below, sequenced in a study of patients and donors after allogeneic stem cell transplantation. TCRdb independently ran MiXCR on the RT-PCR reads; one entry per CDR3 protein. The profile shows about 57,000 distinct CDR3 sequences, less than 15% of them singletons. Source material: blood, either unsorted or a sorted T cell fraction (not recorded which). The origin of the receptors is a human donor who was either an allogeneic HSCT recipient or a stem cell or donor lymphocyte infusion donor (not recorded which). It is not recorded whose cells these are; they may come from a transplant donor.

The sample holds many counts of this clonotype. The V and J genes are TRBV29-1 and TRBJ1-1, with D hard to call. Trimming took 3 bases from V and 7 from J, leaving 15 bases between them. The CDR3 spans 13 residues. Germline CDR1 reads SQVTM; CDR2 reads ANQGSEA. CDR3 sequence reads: CSVDLYGKVEAFF. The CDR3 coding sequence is TGCAGCGTTGATTTGTACGGTAAAGTTGAAGCTTTCTTT.

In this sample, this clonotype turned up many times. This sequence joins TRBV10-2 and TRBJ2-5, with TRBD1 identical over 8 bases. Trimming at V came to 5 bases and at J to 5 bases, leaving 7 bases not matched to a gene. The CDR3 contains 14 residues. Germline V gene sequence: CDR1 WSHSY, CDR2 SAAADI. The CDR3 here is CASSRHRGTETQYF. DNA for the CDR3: TGCGCCAGCAGTCGTCACAGGGGGACGGAGACCCAGTACTTC.

CDR3 DNA: TGTGCCAGCAGTCCCCTATCTAGCTCCTACGAGCAGTACTTC. This gives the protein CASSPLSSSYEQYF. The rearrangement joins TRBV4-2 to TRBJ2-7; no reliable D call. Germline CDR1 and CDR2: LGHNA and YNFKEQ. V was trimmed by 6 bases and J by 0 bases, leaving 12 bases between them. The CDR3 spans 14 residues.

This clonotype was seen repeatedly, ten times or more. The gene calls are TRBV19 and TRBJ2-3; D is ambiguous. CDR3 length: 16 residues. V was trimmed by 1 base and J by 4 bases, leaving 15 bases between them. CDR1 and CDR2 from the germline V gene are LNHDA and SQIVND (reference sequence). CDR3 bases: TGTGCCAGTAGTATAGCCCGGGCTTTAGGCGCAGATACGCAGTATTTT. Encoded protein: CASSIARALGADTQYF. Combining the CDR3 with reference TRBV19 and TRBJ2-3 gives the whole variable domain DGGITQSPKYLFRKEGQNVTLSCEQNLNHDAMYWYRQDPGQGLRLIYYSQIVNDFQKGDIAEGYSVSREKKESFPLTVTSAQKNPTAFYLCASSIARALGADTQYFGPGTRLTVL.

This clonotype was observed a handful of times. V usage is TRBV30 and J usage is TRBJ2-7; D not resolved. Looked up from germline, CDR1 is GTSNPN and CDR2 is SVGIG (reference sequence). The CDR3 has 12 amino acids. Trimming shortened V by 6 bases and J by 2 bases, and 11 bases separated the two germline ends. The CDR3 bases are TGTGCCTGTGCCCTATCCCCCTACGAGCAGTACTTC. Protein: CACALSPYEQYF.

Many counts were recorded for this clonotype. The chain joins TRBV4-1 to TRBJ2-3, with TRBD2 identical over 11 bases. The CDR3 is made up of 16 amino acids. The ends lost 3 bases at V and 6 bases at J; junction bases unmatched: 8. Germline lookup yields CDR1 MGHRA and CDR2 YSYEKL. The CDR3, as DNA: TGCGCCAGCAGCCAGCTAACACTAGCGGGAGCTGATACGCAGTATTTT. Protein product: CASSQLTLAGADTQYF.

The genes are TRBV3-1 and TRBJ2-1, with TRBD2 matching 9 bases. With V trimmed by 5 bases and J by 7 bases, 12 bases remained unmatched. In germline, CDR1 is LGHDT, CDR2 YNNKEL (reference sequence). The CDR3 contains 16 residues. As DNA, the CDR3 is TGTGCCAGCAGCGACTCCGGGACTAGCTTTTTGAATGAGCAGTTCTTC. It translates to CASSDSGTSFLNEQFF.

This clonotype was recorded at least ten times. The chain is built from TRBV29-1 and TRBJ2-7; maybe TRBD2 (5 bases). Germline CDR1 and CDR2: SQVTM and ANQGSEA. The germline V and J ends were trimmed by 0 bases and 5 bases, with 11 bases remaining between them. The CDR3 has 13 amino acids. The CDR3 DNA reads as TGCAGCGTTGAAGATCTAGCAGTCAACGAGCAGTACTTC. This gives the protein CSVEDLAVNEQYF.

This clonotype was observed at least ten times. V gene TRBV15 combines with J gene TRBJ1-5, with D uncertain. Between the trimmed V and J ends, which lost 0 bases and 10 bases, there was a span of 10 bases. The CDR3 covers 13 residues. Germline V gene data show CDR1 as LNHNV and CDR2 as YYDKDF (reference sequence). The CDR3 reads CATSRDRPEPQHF. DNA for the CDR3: TGTGCCACCAGCAGAGATCGGCCCGAACCCCAGCATTTT.

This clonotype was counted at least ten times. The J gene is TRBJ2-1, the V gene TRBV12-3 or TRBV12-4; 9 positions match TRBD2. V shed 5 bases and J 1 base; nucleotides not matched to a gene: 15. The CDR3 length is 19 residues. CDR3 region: CASSTDSGRSSLSYNEQFF. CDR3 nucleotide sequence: TGTGCCAGCAGTACCGATAGCGGGAGATCATCCTTATCCTACAATGAGCAGTTCTTC.

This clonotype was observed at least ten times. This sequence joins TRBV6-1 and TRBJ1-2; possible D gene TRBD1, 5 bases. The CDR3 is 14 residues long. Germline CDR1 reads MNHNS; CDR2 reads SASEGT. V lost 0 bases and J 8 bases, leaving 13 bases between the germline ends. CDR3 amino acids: CASSEAGQGDGYTF. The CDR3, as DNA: TGTGCCAGCAGTGAAGCCGGGCAGGGAGACGGCTACACCTTC.

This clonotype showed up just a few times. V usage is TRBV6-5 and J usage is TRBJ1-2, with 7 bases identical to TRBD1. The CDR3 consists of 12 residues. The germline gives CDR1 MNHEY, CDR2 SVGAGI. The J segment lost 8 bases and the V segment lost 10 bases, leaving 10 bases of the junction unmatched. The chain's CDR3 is CATVTGVEGYTF. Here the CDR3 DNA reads TGTGCCACCGTAACAGGGGTAGAAGGCTACACCTTC.

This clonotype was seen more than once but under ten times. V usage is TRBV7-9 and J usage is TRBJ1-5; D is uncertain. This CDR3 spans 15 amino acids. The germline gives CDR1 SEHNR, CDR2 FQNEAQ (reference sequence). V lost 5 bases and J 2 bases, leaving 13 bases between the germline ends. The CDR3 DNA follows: TGTGCCAGCAGCCCGGCCTTGACGGGCAATCAGCCCCAGCATTTT. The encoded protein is CASSPALTGNQPQHF.

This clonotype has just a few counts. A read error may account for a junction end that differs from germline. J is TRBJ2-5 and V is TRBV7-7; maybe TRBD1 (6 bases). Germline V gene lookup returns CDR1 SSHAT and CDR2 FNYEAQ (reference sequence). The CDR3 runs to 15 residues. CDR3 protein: CASSLAQGTGETQYF. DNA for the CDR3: TGTGCTAGCAGCTTAGCACAGGGTACAGGAGAGACCCAGTACTTC.

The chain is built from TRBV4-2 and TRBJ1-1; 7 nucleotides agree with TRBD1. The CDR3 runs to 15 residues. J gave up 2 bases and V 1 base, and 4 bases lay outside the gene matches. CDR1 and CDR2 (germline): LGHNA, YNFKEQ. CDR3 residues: CASSQVGTENTEAFF. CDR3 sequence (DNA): TGTGCCAGCAGCCAAGTAGGGACAGAAAACACTGAAGCTTTCTTT.

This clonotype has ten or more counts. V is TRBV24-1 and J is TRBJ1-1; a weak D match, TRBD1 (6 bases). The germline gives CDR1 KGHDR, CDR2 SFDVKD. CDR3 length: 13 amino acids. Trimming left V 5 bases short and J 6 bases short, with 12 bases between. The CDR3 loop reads CATSGGGSSEAFF. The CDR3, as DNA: TGTGCCACCAGTGGAGGGGGGAGTTCTGAAGCTTTCTTT.

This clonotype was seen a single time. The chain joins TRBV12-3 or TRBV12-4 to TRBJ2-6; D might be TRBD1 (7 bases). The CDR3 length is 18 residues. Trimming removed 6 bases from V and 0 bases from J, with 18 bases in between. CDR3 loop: CASSWAGQRPSGANVLTF. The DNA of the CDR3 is TGTGCCAGCAGCTGGGCGGGACAGCGACCCTCTGGGGCCAACGTCCTGACTTTC.

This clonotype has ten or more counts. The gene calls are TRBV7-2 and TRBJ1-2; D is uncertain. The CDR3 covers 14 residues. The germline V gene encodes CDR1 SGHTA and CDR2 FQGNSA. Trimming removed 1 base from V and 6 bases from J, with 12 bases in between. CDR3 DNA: TGTGCCAGCAGCTTAGGAAGAGTCTCCAATGGCTACACCTTC. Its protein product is CASSLGRVSNGYTF.

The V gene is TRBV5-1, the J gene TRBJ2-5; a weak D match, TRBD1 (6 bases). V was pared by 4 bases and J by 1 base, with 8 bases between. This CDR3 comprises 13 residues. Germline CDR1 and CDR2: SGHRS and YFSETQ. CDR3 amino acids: CASSIQGQETQYF. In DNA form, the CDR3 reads TGCGCCAGCAGCATACAGGGCCAAGAGACCCAGTACTTC.

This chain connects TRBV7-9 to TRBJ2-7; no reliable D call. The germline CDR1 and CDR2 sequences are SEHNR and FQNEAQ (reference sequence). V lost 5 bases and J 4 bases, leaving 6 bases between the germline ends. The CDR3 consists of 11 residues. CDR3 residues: CASSTQYEQYF. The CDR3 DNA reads TGTGCCAGCAGCACTCAATACGAGCAGTACTTC.

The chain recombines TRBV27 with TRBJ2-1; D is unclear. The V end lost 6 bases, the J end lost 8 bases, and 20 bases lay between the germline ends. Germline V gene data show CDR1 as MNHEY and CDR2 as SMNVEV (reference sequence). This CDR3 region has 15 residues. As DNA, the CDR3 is TGTGCCAGCAGCCTGCCCTCGGCCGAAGAGGATGAGCAGTTCTTC. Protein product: CASSLPSAEEDEQFF.

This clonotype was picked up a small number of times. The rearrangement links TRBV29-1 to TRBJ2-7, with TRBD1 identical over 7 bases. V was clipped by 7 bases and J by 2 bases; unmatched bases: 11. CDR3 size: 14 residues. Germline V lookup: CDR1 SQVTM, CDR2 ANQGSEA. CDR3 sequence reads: CSASYGTVAYEQYF. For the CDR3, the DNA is TGCAGCGCTTCCTATGGGACAGTAGCCTACGAGCAGTACTTC.

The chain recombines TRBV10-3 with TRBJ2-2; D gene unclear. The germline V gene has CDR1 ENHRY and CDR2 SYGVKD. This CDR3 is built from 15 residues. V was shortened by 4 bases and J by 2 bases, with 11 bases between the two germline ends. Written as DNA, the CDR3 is TGTGCCATCAGTGGTGGCCTGTTTAACACCGGGGAGCTGTTTTTT. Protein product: CAISGGLFNTGELFF.

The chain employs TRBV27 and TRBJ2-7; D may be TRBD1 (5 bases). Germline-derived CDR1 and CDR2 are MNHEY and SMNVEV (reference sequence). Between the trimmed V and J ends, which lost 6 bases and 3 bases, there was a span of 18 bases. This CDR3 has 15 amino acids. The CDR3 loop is CASRPITGSYYEQYF. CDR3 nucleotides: TGTGCCAGCAGGCCAATTACAGGTTCCTACTACGAGCAGTACTTC.

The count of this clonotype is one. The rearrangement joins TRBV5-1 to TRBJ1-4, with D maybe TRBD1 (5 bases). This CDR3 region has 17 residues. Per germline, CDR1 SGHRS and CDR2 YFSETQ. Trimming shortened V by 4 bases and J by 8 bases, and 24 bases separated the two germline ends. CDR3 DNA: TGCGCCAGCAGCCCCACCCCCCAGGGAGGAGTGGGAGAAAAACTGTTTTTT. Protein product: CASSPTPQGGVGEKLFF. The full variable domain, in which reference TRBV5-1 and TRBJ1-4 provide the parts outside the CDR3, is KAGVTQTPRYLIKTRGQQVTLSCSPISGHRSVSWYQQTPGQGLQFLFEYFSETQRNKGNFPGRFSGRQFSNSRSEMNVSTLELGDSALYLCASSPTPQGGVGEKLFFGSGTQLSVL.

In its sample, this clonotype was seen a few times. The CDR3 sequence: CASSSEGGSTDTQYF. CDR3 nucleotides: TGTGCCAGCAGCTCGGAGGGGGGTAGCACAGATACGCAGTATTTT. V and J are TRBV12-3 or TRBV12-4 and TRBJ2-3; D tentatively reads TRBD1 or TRBD2 (6 bases each). This CDR3 is 15 amino acids long. The V gene lost 6 bases and the J gene lost 0 bases, with 13 bases spanning the gap.

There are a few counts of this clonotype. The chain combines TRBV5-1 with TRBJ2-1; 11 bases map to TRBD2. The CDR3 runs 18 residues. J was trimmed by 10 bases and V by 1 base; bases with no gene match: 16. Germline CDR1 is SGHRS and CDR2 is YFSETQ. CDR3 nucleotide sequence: TGCGCCAGCAGCTTGCTCACGAAGGGACTAGCGGCTCAGGGGGAGCAGTTCTTC. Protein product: CASSLLTKGLAAQGEQFF.

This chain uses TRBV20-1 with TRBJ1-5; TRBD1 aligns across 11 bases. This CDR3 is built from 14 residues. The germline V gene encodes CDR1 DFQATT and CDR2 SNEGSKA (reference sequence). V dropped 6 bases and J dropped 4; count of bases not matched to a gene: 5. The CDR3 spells CSAAGTGGNQPQHF. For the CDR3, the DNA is TGCAGTGCCGCCGGGACAGGGGGGAATCAGCCCCAGCATTTT.

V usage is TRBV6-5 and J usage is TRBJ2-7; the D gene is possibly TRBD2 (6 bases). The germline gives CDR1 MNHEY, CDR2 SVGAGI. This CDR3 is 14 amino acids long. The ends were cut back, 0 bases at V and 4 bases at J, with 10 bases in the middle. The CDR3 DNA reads TGTGCCAGCAGTTACTCAGGAGGGCCTTACGAGCAGTACTTC. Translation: CASSYSGGPYEQYF.

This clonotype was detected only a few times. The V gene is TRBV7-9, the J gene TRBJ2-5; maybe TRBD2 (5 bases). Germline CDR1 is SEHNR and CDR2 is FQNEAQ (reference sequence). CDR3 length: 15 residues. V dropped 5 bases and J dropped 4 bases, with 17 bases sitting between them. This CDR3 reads CASSPKWAEGETQYF. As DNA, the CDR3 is TGTGCCAGCAGCCCCAAATGGGCCGAGGGAGAGACCCAGTACTTC.